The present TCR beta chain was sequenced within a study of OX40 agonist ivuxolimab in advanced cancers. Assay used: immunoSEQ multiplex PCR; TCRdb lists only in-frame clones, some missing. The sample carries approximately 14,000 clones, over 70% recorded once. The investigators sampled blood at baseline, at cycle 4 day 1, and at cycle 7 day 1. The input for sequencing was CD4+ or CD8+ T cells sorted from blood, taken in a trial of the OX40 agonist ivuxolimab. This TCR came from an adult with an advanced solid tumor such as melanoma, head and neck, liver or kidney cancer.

As DNA, the CDR3 is TGTGCCAGCAGCCAAAACAATGAGCAGTTCTTC. Its protein product is CASSQNNEQFF. The chain uses TRBV4-2 and TRBJ2-1; D call uncertain. V lost 2 bases and J lost 5, with 1 base in between. Germline CDR1 is LGHNA and CDR2 is YNFKEQ. CDR3 length: 11 residues.